This record concerns one T cell receptor (beta chain) sequence. This sample is part of a study of read filtering for tumor transcriptome and immune sequencing. The library was built from 400 ng RNA with molecular barcoded adaptors for alpha/delta and beta/gamma chains. TCRdb recomputed calls from the reads with MiXCR, one row per CDR3 protein. The table includes some 80,000 distinct CDR3 sequences, over 9% detected once. Germline values: CDR1 MDHEN, CDR2 SYDVKM. The ends were cut back, 8 bases at V and 7 bases at J, with 5 bases in the middle. The CDR3 extends over 10 amino acids. This clonotype originated in a donor aged 40 or older with multiple myeloma. The chain employs TRBV28 and TRBJ2-2; D not certain. What was sequenced was a population of CD138-negative cells sorted from bone marrow. Here the CDR3 DNA reads TGTGCCAGCGGGATCGGGGAGCTGTTTTTT. This gives the protein CASGIGELFF. Full variable domain (rest looked up from reference TRBV28 and TRBJ2-2): DVKVTQSSRYLVKRTGEKVFLECVQDMDHENMFWYRQDPGLGLRLIYFSYDVKMKEKGDIPEGYSVSREKKERFSLILESASTNQTSMYLCASGIGELFFGEGSRLTVL.